This T cell receptor beta chain was recovered during a study of beta chain features in type 1 diabetes (dated by TCRdb to between 2017 and 2018). Regarding the complete study: Mean age, gender distribution, total cell number and subset yield were not different between patients and healthy donors. Across all samples, approximately 98,000,000 sorted cells were examined, and cell number per subset correlated strongly with RNA yield. The study compared the TCRB repertoires of sorted circulating CD4+ T cell subsets in recently diagnosed type 1 diabetes patients with those in matched healthy donors. Whereas all 30 or so donors provided naive and central memory subsets, regulatory and stem cell-like memory subsets were isolated from just 8 patients and about 8 healthy donors.

A single peripheral blood draw of around 0.11 L on average was collected from each donor into heparinised tubes. Naive, central memory, regulatory and stem cell-like memory CD4+ T cells were sorted on a BD FACSAria II using a panel including CD45RO, CCR7, CD25, CD127, CD95 and CD27. Purity was above 95% for every sorted population. Right away, PBMCs were isolated by Lymphoprep density gradient centrifugation and were stained directly, with no culture step. So that batch effects would be minimized, each experiment stained and sorted samples in pairs, pairing one healthy donor with one patient. Spanning cysteine to phenylalanine, the CDR3 consists of 13 amino acids. Only CDR3 DNA remains: 39 bases, in frame from the first base. Ends trimmed: V by 4 bases, J by 12 bases; bases unmatched to a gene: 8. In the germline V gene (reference sequence), CDR1 corresponds to MNHEY and CDR2 to SMNVEV. This clone was observed a handful of times. The antigen it binds to is not known. No much larger clonotype is one base removed from it; base qualities were not supplied.

Study-wide conclusions, independent of this receptor: Because cDNA rather than genomic DNA was sequenced, highly expressing activated cells could have been over-represented, although no difference in activation and CD3 levels was found between groups. Shorter templates might have been favored by PCR, but patient and control samples were amplified and corrected together, so both groups would have been affected equally by any skew. In all four CD4+ subsets, TCRB CDR3 length was moderately but significantly shorter in type 1 diabetes patients. Fewer insertions and more nucleotide deletions at VDJ recombination sites were observed in patients with type 1 diabetes, implying thymic rearrangement abnormalities. The naive, central memory and regulatory TCRB repertoires appeared to resemble one another more closely among patients than among healthy donors. HLA sub-analyses involved small numbers of individuals, so any influence of HLA type on TCRB rearrangement remained unresolved.

All of the isolated RNA was reverse transcribed with the High Capacity cDNA Reverse Transcription Kit, so expressed TCRB transcripts were sequenced. Deep immunoSEQ sequencing was performed on naive, central memory and regulatory T cell samples, with an average of roughly 3.3 million total reads per sample. Sorted cells were lysed in RLT buffer, and RNA was extracted using DNase-treated RNeasy Micro or Mini kits according to cell number. Each cell subset was processed on its own to prevent cross-contamination, while patient and healthy donor samples were processed together. The immunoSEQ multiplex PCR was used to amplify TCRB sequences from cDNA, yielding 87-bp fragments that span the CDR3 region. Sequencing of the amplicons was performed on the Illumina HiSeq platform. Processing in the source paper ran as follows. PCR bias was computationally corrected using synthetic template baselines, reads within Hamming distance 2 were collapsed, and singletons that could not be merged were discarded. By aligning reads against IMGT, V, D and J genes, CDR3 length, and insertions or deletions at six rearrangement sites were assigned. Within each subset, clonotype counts were normalized to sorted cell number, and only after that were true diversity and Gini coefficients computed with the tcR R package. The overlap coefficient, calculated on TCRB nucleotide sequences, was used to measure repertoire sharing. Out-of-frame TCRB sequences from naive cells were analyzed to stand in for the pre-selection repertoire. The table was pulled from immuneACCESS by TCRdb, which kept in-frame rearrangements only. Such tables lose some clones; where checked, under half of the loss comes from unresolved V genes, and the rest has no known cause. V and J calls and clone size are copied from that table; D and trimming were computed from the DNA. The sample includes fewer than 350,000 clones, with around 16% observed a single time. 0.015% of the sample is taken by the ten largest.

Sequenced material: naive CD4+ T cells from blood. This specimen's cell subset or site label, per the study, means: true naive CD4+ T cells. The receptor's source is a man younger than 30 with type 1 diabetes. The sequence links TRBV27 to TRBJ2-3; TRBD1 matches 9 bases in the middle. Here the CDR3 is given as CASSYTGGVSQYF. Read as DNA, the sequence is TGTGCCAGCAGTTACACAGGGGGCGTTAGCCAGTATTTT.